The 30 T cell receptor beta chains listed next were all sequenced from one sample in a study of neurological immune-mediated disorders. One entry per CDR3 protein results from TCRdb running MiXCR on the 5' RACE reads. The repertoire holds about 49,000 distinct CDR3 sequences, 10% seen once, with roughly 1.6% in the top ten. The time point here: longitudinal time-point 1 (baseline). The sequenced sample was PBMCs. Receptors originate from a woman between 40 and 55 years old in good health.

In its sample, this clonotype was seen many times. This chain connects TRBV27 to TRBJ2-3; D is uncertain. The CDR3 sequence is 15 residues long. Germline V gene lookup returns CDR1 MNHEY and CDR2 SMNVEV (reference sequence). V was clipped by 4 bases and J by 5 bases, with 16 bases between them. In nucleotides, the CDR3 is TGTGCCAGCAGTTCAGGCGGCAGCTTCGGAGATACGCAGTATTTT. As protein: CASSSGGSFGDTQYF.

This clonotype was recorded at least ten times. The chain recombines TRBV3-1 with TRBJ1-2, with 9 bases that match TRBD1. The CDR3 sequence is 15 residues long. Looked up from germline, CDR1 is LGHDT and CDR2 is YNNKEL (reference sequence). With V trimmed by 5 bases and J by 4 bases, 8 bases remained unmatched. Here the CDR3 reads CASSSGQGLPYGYTF. As DNA, the CDR3 is TGTGCCAGCAGCTCTGGACAGGGGCTCCCCTATGGCTACACCTTC.

Ten or more counts support this clonotype. This chain links TRBV5-1 with TRBJ2-3; D uncertain. Trimming shortened V by 3 bases and J by 0 bases, and 5 bases separated the two germline ends. Germline V gene data show CDR1 as SGHRS and CDR2 as YFSETQ. The CDR3 is 13 residues long. The CDR3 reads CASSSPSTDTQYF. Written as DNA, the CDR3 is TGCGCCAGCAGCTCACCTAGCACAGATACGCAGTATTTT. The full variable domain, with the rest looked up from reference TRBV5-1 and TRBJ2-3, is KAGVTQTPRYLIKTRGQQVTLSCSPISGHRSVSWYQQTPGQGLQFLFEYFSETQRNKGNFPGRFSGRQFSNSRSEMNVSTLELGDSALYLCASSSPSTDTQYFGPGTRLTVL.

This clonotype was observed at least ten times. The chain joins TRBV14 to TRBJ1-2; 7 bases line up with TRBD1. J gave up 2 bases and V 4 bases, and 4 bases lay outside the gene matches. The CDR3 is 14 amino acids. Germline V gene data show CDR1 as SGHDN and CDR2 as FVKESK. CDR3 residues: CASSPTGLNYGYTF. Written as DNA, the CDR3 is TGTGCCAGCAGCCCGACAGGGTTGAACTATGGCTACACCTTC. The full variable domain, with the rest looked up from reference TRBV14 and TRBJ1-2, is EAGVTQFPSHSVIEKGQTVTLRCDPISGHDNLYWYRRVMGKEIKFLLHFVKESKQDESGMPNNRFLAERTGGTYSTLKVQPAELEDSGVYFCASSPTGLNYGYTFGSGTRLTVV.

This clonotype was detected only a few times. The rearrangement uses TRBV29-1 and TRBJ2-2; D is undetermined. Germline V gene sequence: CDR1 SQVTM, CDR2 ANQGSEA. This CDR3 is 14 amino acids long. V was trimmed by 0 bases and J by 5 bases, leaving 10 bases between them. The CDR3 loop is CSVEDPKETGELFF. As DNA, the CDR3 is TGCAGCGTTGAAGATCCCAAAGAAACCGGGGAGCTGTTTTTT.

This clonotype has only one observation. V is TRBV6-4 and J is TRBJ2-3, with D hard to call. The CDR3 has 13 amino acids. Trimming left V 2 bases short and J 2 bases short, with 5 bases between. CDR1 is MRHNA, CDR2 SNTAGT, per germline. The CDR3 is CASSDGHTDTQYF. The CDR3 region has the DNA TGTGCCAGCAGTGACGGGCACACAGATACGCAGTATTTT.

This clonotype was found many times. The chain combines TRBV7-8 with TRBJ2-5, with a tentative D call TRBD1 (5 bases). The CDR3 extends over 15 amino acids. V was pared by 5 bases and J by 4 bases, with 17 bases between. CDR1 is SGHVS, CDR2 FQNEAQ, per germline. The CDR3 spells CASSRSDTASETQYF. Written as DNA, the CDR3 is TGTGCCAGCAGCCGGTCGGACACGGCGTCAGAGACCCAGTACTTC.

This clonotype showed up many times. This chain's CDR3 is CSASPPGTDTQYF. The DNA of the CDR3 is TGCAGTGCTAGCCCCCCCGGCACAGATACGCAGTATTTT. V gene TRBV20-1 combines with J gene TRBJ2-3; D is ambiguous. The V gene's germline CDR1 is DFQATT and CDR2 SNEGSKA (reference sequence). The CDR3 sequence is 13 residues long. V lost 3 bases and J lost 1, with 8 bases in between.

This clonotype has a count of ten or more. The chain couples TRBV29-1 to TRBJ1-2; possibly TRBD1 for D (5 bases). CDR3 size: 12 residues. Trimming stripped 5 bases from V and 6 bases from J, with 13 bases between. CDR1 is SQVTM, CDR2 ANQGSEA, per germline. The CDR3 DNA follows: TGCAGCGTTCGGGGCGGATGGGATGGCTACACCTTC. Translated: CSVRGGWDGYTF.

This clonotype was observed many times. The rearrangement joins TRBV11-2 to TRBJ2-3; no clear D gene. This CDR3 has 11 residues. Trimming pared 2 bases from V and 7 bases from J, leaving 4 bases between. Germline V gene lookup returns CDR1 SGHAT and CDR2 FQNNGV. The CDR3 DNA is TGTGCCAGCAGCTTAAGTTATACGCAGTATTTT. Translated, it gives CASSLSYTQYF.

This clonotype was recorded many times. The V gene is TRBV20-1, the J gene TRBJ1-3, with 10 bases fitting TRBD1. The germline V gene has CDR1 DFQATT and CDR2 SNEGSKA (reference sequence). This CDR3 has 14 residues. J lost 4 bases, V lost 5 bases, and 5 bases had no gene match. This chain's CDR3 is CSAWGQGSGNTIYF. CDR3 bases: TGCAGTGCTTGGGGACAGGGGTCCGGAAACACCATATATTTT.

This clonotype occurred many times. The rearrangement uses TRBV25-1 and TRBJ2-7, with TRBD1 matching 10 bases. There are 14 residues in the CDR3. V was pared by 2 bases and J by 2 bases, with 0 bases of the junction left unmatched. Germline V gives CDR1 MGHDK, CDR2 SYGVNS. CDR3 nucleotide sequence: TGTGCCAGCAGTGAAGGGACAGGGGCCTACGAGCAGTACTTC. This codes for CASSEGTGAYEQYF.

Many counts were recorded for this clonotype. V gene TRBV3-1 combines with J gene TRBJ2-7; TRBD2 might be the D (5 bases). The V end was cut by 5 bases, the J end by 0 bases, with 14 bases between. The CDR3 is 15 residues long. Germline values: CDR1 LGHDT, CDR2 YNNKEL (reference sequence). The CDR3 DNA sequence: TGTGCCAGCAGCAACTCGGACTTCCCCTCCTACGAGCAGTACTTC. Encoded protein: CASSNSDFPSYEQYF.

In its sample, this clonotype was seen many times. The V and J genes are TRBV4-1 and TRBJ1-5; D is unresolved. The length of the CDR3 is 15 residues. Germline loops: CDR1 MGHRA, CDR2 YSYEKL. V was trimmed by 4 bases and J by 5 bases, leaving 15 bases between them. The CDR3, as DNA: TGCGCCAGCAGCCCGCGCAAGGGCGATCATCAGCCCCAGCATTTT. It specifies CASSPRKGDHQPQHF.

This clonotype was detected ten times or more. V usage is TRBV7-2 and J usage is TRBJ1-1, with D perhaps matching TRBD1 (6 bases). Germline V CDR1 and CDR2: SGHTA, FQGNSA. CDR3 length equals 15 residues. The germline V and J ends were trimmed by 3 bases and 5 bases, with 16 bases remaining between them. The CDR3 here is CASSFVSGAQTEAFF. Written as DNA, the CDR3 is TGTGCCAGCAGCTTTGTATCAGGGGCCCAGACTGAAGCTTTCTTT.

This clonotype was picked up many times. V gene TRBV7-2 combines with J gene TRBJ1-5, with D unresolved. Germline V gene sequence: CDR1 SGHTA, CDR2 FQGNSA. The germline V and J ends were trimmed by 5 bases and 10 bases, with 15 bases remaining between them. The CDR3 length is 13 residues. The DNA of the CDR3 is TGTGCCAGCAGCCCCTTGGGGTTTTATCCCCAGCATTTT. Its protein product is CASSPLGFYPQHF.

This clonotype has a count of ten or more. The chain links TRBV15 to TRBJ1-5, with D uncertain. The CDR3 covers 12 residues. The V end was cut by 7 bases, the J end by 0 bases, with 4 bases between. The germline gives CDR1 LNHNV, CDR2 YYDKDF (reference sequence). CDR3 sequence: CATKGSNQPQHF. CDR3 DNA sequence: TGTGCCACCAAGGGTAGCAATCAGCCCCAGCATTTT.

This clonotype was found many times. The chain joins TRBV9 to TRBJ2-1, with 11 nucleotides matching TRBD2. The CDR3 covers 17 residues. Germline V gene sequence: CDR1 SGDLS, CDR2 YYNGEE. V lost 0 bases, J lost 5 bases, and 7 bases stayed unmatched. CDR3 sequence reads: CASSVGSGGALNNEQFF. The DNA for the CDR3 is TGTGCCAGCAGCGTAGGTAGCGGGGGGGCTTTGAACAATGAGCAGTTCTTC.

To note about this clonotype: A much larger clone lies a single base off, so this may be a read error. V usage is TRBV20-1 and J usage is TRBJ2-7; the D gene could be TRBD1 or TRBD2 (5 bases each). Trimming took 7 bases from V and 0 from J, leaving 16 bases between them. Looked up from germline, CDR1 is DFQATT and CDR2 is SNEGSKA (reference sequence). The CDR3 spans 14 residues. CDR3 coding DNA: TGCAGTGTTATGCCGGGACGGGCCTCCTACGAGCAGTACTTC. This gives the protein CSVMPGRASYEQYF.

Turning to this clonotype: This may stem from a read error, because a much larger clone lies one nucleotide away. The chain recombines TRBV7-2 with TRBJ2-5, with TRBD2 as a possible D gene (6 bases). Trimming stripped 5 bases from V and 1 base from J, with 11 bases between. Germline loops: CDR1 SGHTA, CDR2 FQGNSA. The CDR3 length is 14 residues. This CDR3 is CASSRGGSQETQYF. The CDR3 DNA is TGTGCCAGCAGCCGGGGAGGATCCCAAGAGACCCAGTACTTC.

This clonotype has a count of ten or more. V is TRBV5-1 and J is TRBJ2-7, with 8 bases lining up with TRBD1. The CDR3 loop spans 15 amino acids. Germline trimming cut 4 bases from V and 6 bases from J; bases unmatched to any gene: 12. Germline V gene sequence: CDR1 SGHRS, CDR2 YFSETQ. The CDR3: CASSPTGQGYFEQYF. In DNA form, the CDR3 reads TGCGCCAGCAGCCCGACCGGACAGGGTTACTTCGAGCAGTACTTC.

This clonotype occurred many times. This chain connects TRBV20-1 to TRBJ1-1; D gene unclear. V gave up 0 bases and J gave up 1 base, with 12 bases separating them. Germline values: CDR1 DFQATT, CDR2 SNEGSKA (reference sequence). The CDR3 has 15 amino acids. CDR3 sequence reads: CSARDRRIGNTEAFF. Here the CDR3 DNA reads TGCAGTGCTAGAGATCGACGAATAGGGAACACTGAAGCTTTCTTT.

This rearrangement joins TRBV3-1 to TRBJ2-3, with 7 bases identical to TRBD2. Germline trimming cut 0 bases from V and 6 bases from J; bases unmatched to any gene: 9. Germline V lookup: CDR1 LGHDT, CDR2 YNNKEL (reference sequence). This CDR3 contains 16 residues. The CDR3 nucleotides are TGTGCCAGCAGCCAAGAGGGGGGAGGGCCTCTGGATACGCAGTATTTT. Its translation is CASSQEGGGPLDTQYF.

This clonotype came up a few times. The junction and the germline gene differ at one end; a read error may be behind it. The chain joins TRBV6-6 to TRBJ2-2; no clear D. The CDR3 sequence is 11 residues long. Per the germline V gene, CDR1 is MNHNY and CDR2 is SVGAGI (reference sequence). The CDR3, as DNA: TGTGTCAGCACCCTACCCGGGGAGCTGTTTTTT. Translation gives CVSTLPGELFF.

The sample holds many counts of this clonotype. This chain connects TRBV12-3 or TRBV12-4 to TRBJ1-5, with D maybe TRBD1 (5 bases). Trimming took off 3 bases at V and 7 bases at J, with 10 bases between the two ends. The CDR3 loop spans 13 amino acids. CDR3 amino acids: CASSFFYRQPQHF. CDR3 DNA: TGTGCCAGCAGTTTCTTCTACAGGCAGCCCCAGCATTTT.

This clonotype was recorded many times. This chain connects TRBV5-1 to TRBJ1-2; 12 bases align to TRBD1. The germline V gene encodes CDR1 SGHRS and CDR2 YFSETQ. There are 15 residues in the CDR3. V lost 2 bases to trimming and J lost 6 bases; unmatched junction nucleotides: 5. CDR3 sequence: CASSFRDRGHHGYTF. The CDR3 region has the DNA TGCGCCAGCAGCTTCCGGGACAGGGGGCATCATGGCTACACCTTC.

Comment on this clonotype: Since a much larger clone is just one base distant, this may be a read error. The V call is TRBV7-2, the J call TRBJ1-5; TRBD1 is a possible D gene (5 bases). Germline loops: CDR1 SGHTA, CDR2 FQGNSA. CDR3 length: 13 residues. Here the CDR3 DNA reads TGTGCCAGCAGCTTATGGGGCGATCAGACCCAGCATTTT. It yields the protein CASSLWGDQTQHF.

This clonotype appeared many times. The rearrangement uses TRBV6-2 or TRBV6-3 and TRBJ1-1; 7 positions match TRBD1. Germline assignment: CDR1 MNHEY and CDR2 SVGEGT. Germline trimming cut 8 bases from V and 1 base from J; bases unmatched to any gene: 4. The CDR3 extends over 13 amino acids. The CDR3 here is CASWGTANTEAFF. CDR3 bases: TGTGCCAGCTGGGGGACAGCGAACACTGAAGCTTTCTTT.

This clonotype was counted ten times or more. This sequence joins TRBV7-2 and TRBJ1-2, with D tentatively TRBD1 (5 bases). Germline lookup yields CDR1 SGHTA and CDR2 FQGNSA. The germline V and J ends were trimmed by 7 bases and 7 bases, with 13 bases remaining between them. The CDR3 is 12 residues long. For the CDR3, the DNA is TGTGCCAGCACCCCGGGGGGGTTTGGCTACACCTTC. It encodes CASTPGGFGYTF.

In this sample, this clonotype turned up many times. The J gene is TRBJ2-7, the V gene TRBV4-3; 7 nucleotides line up with TRBD1. The CDR3 covers 14 residues. V trimming: 0 bases; J trimming: 5 bases; junction bases outside the gene matches: 4. The germline V gene has CDR1 LGHNA and CDR2 YSLEER. Here the CDR3 reads CASSQDRGSHEQYF. CDR3 coding DNA: TGCGCCAGCAGCCAAGACAGGGGGTCCCACGAGCAGTACTTC.